This TCR beta chain was sequenced during a study of regulatory T cells in long-lasting Graves disease. Construction of TCR beta libraries relied on iRepertoire HTBI primers and on Arm-PCR targeting CDR3 regions. TCRdb independently ran MiXCR on the multiplex PCR reads; one entry per CDR3 protein. This sample has 680,000 or so distinct CDR3 sequences; 16% occur once, and the top ten carry around 18%. The time point is: newly diagnosed GD, antithyroid drugs for less than 3 months. The TCR library used RNA extracted from PBMCs. These same data were also listed under a study on T cells in Graves' hyperthyroidism and ophthalmopathy.

This sequence was found in a woman in her thirties with Graves disease. This specimen consisted of peripheral blood mononuclear cells (PBMCs), obtained at new diagnosis, from a patient treated with antithyroid drugs.

The CDR3 loop reads CASNSGQGLGPYNEQFF. The CDR3 region has the DNA TGTGCCAGCAATTCGGGACAGGGGCTTGGGCCTTACAATGAGCAGTTCTTC. The rearrangement links TRBV2 to TRBJ2-1; the match to TRBD1 covers 10 bases. Trimming removed 7 bases from V and 4 bases from J; junction bases left unmatched: 13. The germline V gene encodes CDR1 SNHLY and CDR2 FYNNEI. This CDR3 comprises 17 residues.